The 12 T cell receptor beta chains below were found in one sample sequenced in a study of control samples from healthy donors and cancer patients. Only in-frame clones appear in the TCRdb table, and some are missing; sequencing was by immunoSEQ multiplex PCR. The table lists 170,000 or so clones, 75% to 95% of them singletons. The material sequenced was blood. These receptor sequences come from a woman aged 40-49 years in good health.

Of note for this clone: Other DNA sequences in the sample encode the same CDR3. This chain connects TRBV3-1 (or the pseudogene TRBV3-2) to TRBJ1-5; D ambiguous. The CDR3 is 15 amino acids. Trimming left V 0 bases short and J 5 bases short, with 11 bases between. The germline gives CDR1 LGHDT, CDR2 YNNKEL (reference sequence). In DNA form, the CDR3 reads TGTGCCAGCAGCCAAGATGCGGGGAGCGATCAGCCCCAGCATTTT. As protein: CASSQDAGSDQPQHF.

The chain is built from TRBV30 and TRBJ1-1; maybe TRBD1 (6 bases). The germline CDR1 and CDR2 sequences are GTSNPN and SVGIG (reference sequence). This CDR3 comprises 14 residues. The CDR3 loop is CARVGGEVNTEAFF. As DNA, the CDR3 is TGTGCTCGGGTGGGGGGCGAGGTAAACACTGAAGCTTTCTTT. Variable domain in full (rest from reference TRBV30 and TRBJ1-1): SQTIHQWPATLVQPVGSPLSLECTVEGTSNPNLYWYRQAAGRGLQLLFYSVGIGQISSEVPQNLSASRPQDRQFILSSKKLLLSDSGFYLCARVGGEVNTEAFFGQGTRLTVV.

Comments on this clone: The same CDR3 also results from other DNA sequences found in this sample. V gene TRBV27 combines with J gene TRBJ2-7, with 10 positions matching TRBD1. V lost 2 bases to trimming and J lost 6 bases; unmatched junction nucleotides: 4. There are 14 residues in the CDR3. CDR1 and CDR2 (germline): MNHEY, SMNVEV (reference sequence). DNA of the CDR3: TGTGCCAGCAGTTTAAGGGGACAGGGGTTCGAGCAGTACTTC. It encodes CASSLRGQGFEQYF.

This clone was observed once. The rearrangement joins TRBV20-1 to TRBJ1-1; no clear D gene. V was pared by 6 bases and J by 7 bases, with 12 bases between. The CDR3 contains 11 residues. The germline gives CDR1 DFQATT, CDR2 SNEGSKA (reference sequence). The DNA for the CDR3 is TGCAGTGCCACTTGGGGAATTGAAGCTTTCTTT. Its protein product is CSATWGIEAFF.

This chain uses TRBV7-8 with TRBJ1-2; D is possibly TRBD1 (5 bases). Germline V gene data show CDR1 as SGHVS and CDR2 as FQNEAQ. This CDR3 contains 14 residues. V shed 3 bases and J shed 6 bases, with 14 bases lying between them. CDR3 protein: CASSFSGYGDGYTF. CDR3 bases: TGTGCCAGCAGCTTTTCAGGGTACGGGGATGGCTACACCTTC.

A remark on this clone: Since the CDR3 does not end with the conserved phenylalanine or tryptophan, this likely comes from a read error. The DNA is omitted, as the CDR3 cannot be located on it reliably, and the CDR3 follows TCRdb's listing. The V gene is TRBV24-1, the J gene TRBJ1-4. CDR1 KGHDR and CDR2 SFDVKD come from the germline V gene. The CDR3 length is 11 residues, termini included. CDR3 region: CATSELRRPWT.

The V gene is TRBV3-1 (or the pseudogene TRBV3-2), the J gene TRBJ2-6; D is undetermined. Germline V gives CDR1 LGHDT, CDR2 YNNKEL (reference sequence). V lost 0 bases and J lost 4, with 7 bases in between. The CDR3 runs to 15 residues. CDR3 sequence (DNA): TGTGCCAGCAGCCAAGACGGCGAAGGGGCCAACGTCCTGACTTTC. Amino acid sequence: CASSQDGEGANVLTF.

CDR3 in DNA: TGTGCCAGCAGCTTCGGTGGCGATACGCAGTATTTT. It codes for CASSFGGDTQYF. J is TRBJ2-3 and V is TRBV5-4; D unclear. The CDR3 length is 12 residues. With 2 bases removed from V and 6 bases from J, the gap between germline ends came to 7 bases. Per the germline V gene, CDR1 is SGHNT and CDR2 is YYREEE (reference sequence).

This chain uses TRBV12-3 or TRBV12-4 with TRBJ2-3; D call uncertain. CDR3 length equals 13 residues. Between the trimmed V and J ends, which lost 8 bases and 6 bases, there was a span of 15 bases. The CDR3 DNA sequence: TGTGCCAGCTCCCCCCTGTCCCCCGATACGCAGTATTTT. Its translation: CASSPLSPDTQYF.

This clone appeared a single time. The rearrangement links TRBV3-1 (or the pseudogene TRBV3-2) to TRBJ1-2; D is possibly TRBD1 (5 bases). The CDR3 contains 15 residues. V lost 0 bases, J lost 7 bases, and 15 bases lay in between. Germline assignment: CDR1 LGHDT and CDR2 YNNKEL (reference sequence). CDR3 nucleotide sequence: TGTGCCAGCAGCCAAGACGCAGGGTCTTATGGTGGCTACACCTTC. It is translated as CASSQDAGSYGGYTF.

V usage is TRBV4-1 and J usage is TRBJ2-5; no clear D. Trimming stripped 4 bases from V and 2 bases from J, with 8 bases between. The CDR3 has 13 residues. Germline loops: CDR1 MGHRA, CDR2 YSYEKL. The CDR3 DNA reads TGCGCCAGCAGCCTGAAATATCAAGAGACCCAGTACTTC. This translates into CASSLKYQETQYF.

This clone was observed a single time. The rearrangement links TRBV6-2 or TRBV6-3 to TRBJ2-3, with 12 nucleotides matching TRBD2. This CDR3 has 17 residues. Trimming at V came to 5 bases and at J to 0 bases, leaving 6 bases not matched to a gene. CDR1 and CDR2 (germline): MNHEY, SVGEGT. The CDR3 protein is CASSQRTSGVSTDTQYF. CDR3 coding DNA: TGTGCCAGCAGTCAGAGGACTAGCGGGGTTAGCACAGATACGCAGTATTTT.